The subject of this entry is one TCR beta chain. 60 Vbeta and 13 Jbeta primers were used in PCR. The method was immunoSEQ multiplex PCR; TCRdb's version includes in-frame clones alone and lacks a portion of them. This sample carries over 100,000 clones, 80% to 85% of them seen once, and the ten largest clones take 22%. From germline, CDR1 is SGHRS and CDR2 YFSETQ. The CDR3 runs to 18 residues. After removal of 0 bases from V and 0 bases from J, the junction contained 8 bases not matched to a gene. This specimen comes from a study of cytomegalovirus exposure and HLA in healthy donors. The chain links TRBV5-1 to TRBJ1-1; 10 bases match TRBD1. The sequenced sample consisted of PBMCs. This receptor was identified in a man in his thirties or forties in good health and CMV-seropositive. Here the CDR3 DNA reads TGCGCCAGCAGCTTGGAGGGGGACAGGGGTGGCATGAACACTGAAGCTTTCTTT. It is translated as CASSLEGDRGGMNTEAFF.